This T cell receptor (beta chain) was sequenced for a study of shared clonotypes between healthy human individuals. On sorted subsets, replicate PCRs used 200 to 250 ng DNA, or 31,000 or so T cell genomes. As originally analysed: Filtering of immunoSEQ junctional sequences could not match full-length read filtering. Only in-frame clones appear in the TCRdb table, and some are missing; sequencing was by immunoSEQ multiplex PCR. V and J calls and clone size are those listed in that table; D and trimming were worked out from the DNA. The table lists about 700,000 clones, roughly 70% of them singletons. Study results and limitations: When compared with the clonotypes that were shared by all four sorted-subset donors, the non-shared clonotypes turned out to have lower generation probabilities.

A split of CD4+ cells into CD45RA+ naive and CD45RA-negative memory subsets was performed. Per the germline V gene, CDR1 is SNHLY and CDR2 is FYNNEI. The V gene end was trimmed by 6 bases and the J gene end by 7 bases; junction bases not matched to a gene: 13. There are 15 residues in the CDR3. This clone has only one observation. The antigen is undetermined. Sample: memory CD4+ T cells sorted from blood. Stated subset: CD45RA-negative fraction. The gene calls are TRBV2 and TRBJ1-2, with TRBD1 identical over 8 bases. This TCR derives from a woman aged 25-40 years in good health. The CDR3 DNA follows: TGTGCCAGCAGGTTGCAGGGGGCGGATAGATTTGGCTACACCTTC. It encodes CASRLQGADRFGYTF.